This T cell receptor beta chain was captured by sequencing in a study of OX40 agonist ivuxolimab in advanced cancers. Study-wide findings and caveats: At 0.1 to 3.0 mg/kg and by week 6, CD4+ and CD8+ T cells in the blood had expanded clonally.

V lost 8 bases to trimming and J lost 13 bases; unmatched junction nucleotides: 8. The CDR3 runs to 12 residues. Per the germline V gene, CDR1 is ENHRY and CDR2 is SYGVKD. This table comes from immunoSEQ multiplex PCR, and its TCRdb copy is limited to in-frame clones, with some not included. Here the sample spans approximately 82,000 clones, approximately 87% being singletons. In the case of this clone: What it binds is unknown.

The sequencing used CD4+ or CD8+ T cells sorted from blood, collected in a trial of the OX40 agonist ivuxolimab. The chain recombines TRBV10-3 with TRBJ1-6; 7 nucleotides align to TRBD1. The receptor comes from an adult with an advanced solid tumor such as melanoma, head and neck, liver or kidney cancer. CDR3 in DNA: TGTGCCATCGGGCAGGGGGAAAATCCCCTCCACTTT. It is translated as CAIGQGENPLHF.